This T cell receptor (beta chain) derives from a study of blood T cells in healthy people across ages. This clonotype was seen many times. Alongside a J-beta primer mix, a sample-barcoded 5' primer served in a second PCR lasting about 7 to 12 cycles. TCRdb independently ran MiXCR on the 5' RACE reads; one entry per CDR3 protein. The table shows 650,000 to 1,000,000 distinct CDR3 sequences, with roughly 35% occurring only once. CDR3 length: 11 residues. CDR1 ENHRY and CDR2 SYGVKD come from the germline V gene. V lost 8 bases and J lost 0, with 4 bases in between. Sequenced: blood. The TCR sequence derives from a man aged 18 to 29 in good health. The chain has TRBV10-3 and TRBJ2-5; no firm D call. The CDR3 sequence: CAIRDQETQYF. The DNA of the CDR3 is TGTGCCATCCGGGACCAAGAGACCCAGTACTTC.